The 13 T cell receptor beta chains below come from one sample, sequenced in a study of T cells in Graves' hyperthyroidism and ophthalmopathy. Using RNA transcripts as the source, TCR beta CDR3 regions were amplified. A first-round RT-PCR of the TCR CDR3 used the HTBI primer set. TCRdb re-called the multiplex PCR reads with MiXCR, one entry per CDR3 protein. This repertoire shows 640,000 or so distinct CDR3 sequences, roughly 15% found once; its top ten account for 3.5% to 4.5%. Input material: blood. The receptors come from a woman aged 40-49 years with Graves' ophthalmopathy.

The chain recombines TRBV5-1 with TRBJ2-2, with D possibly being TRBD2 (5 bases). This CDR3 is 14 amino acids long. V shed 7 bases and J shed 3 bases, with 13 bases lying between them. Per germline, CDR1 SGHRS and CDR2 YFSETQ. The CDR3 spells CASLRRPDTGELFF. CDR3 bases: TGCGCCAGCCTCAGGAGGCCTGACACCGGGGAGCTGTTTTTT.

CDR3 residues: CASSNRGLTEAFF. Written as DNA, the CDR3 is TGCGCCAGCAGTAACAGGGGGCTCACTGAAGCTTTCTTT. The V call is TRBV4-1, the J call TRBJ1-1, with 9 bases matching TRBD1. This CDR3 is built from 13 residues. V shed 6 bases and J 4 bases; nucleotides not matched to a gene: 3. Germline CDR1 is MGHRA and CDR2 is YSYEKL.

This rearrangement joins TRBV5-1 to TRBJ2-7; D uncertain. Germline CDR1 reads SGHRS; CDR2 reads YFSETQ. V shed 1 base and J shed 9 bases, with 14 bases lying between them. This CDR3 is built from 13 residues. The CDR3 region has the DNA TGCGCCAGCAGCTTGTCCTCCGAACGGGCGCAGTACTTC. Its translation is CASSLSSERAQYF. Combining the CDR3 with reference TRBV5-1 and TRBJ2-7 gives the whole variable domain KAGVTQTPRYLIKTRGQQVTLSCSPISGHRSVSWYQQTPGQGLQFLFEYFSETQRNKGNFPGRFSGRQFSNSRSEMNVSTLELGDSALYLCASSLSSERAQYFGPGTRLTVT.

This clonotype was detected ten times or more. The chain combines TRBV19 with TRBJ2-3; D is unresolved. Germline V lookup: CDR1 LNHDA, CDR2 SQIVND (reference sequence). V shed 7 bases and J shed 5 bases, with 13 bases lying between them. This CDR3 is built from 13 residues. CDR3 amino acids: CASNSRPGDTQYF. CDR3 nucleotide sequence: TGTGCCAGTAATTCGCGTCCGGGAGATACGCAGTATTTT.

CDR3 nucleotides: TGTGCCAGCAGCCAAGAATTAGGCTTTATGGCAATCCATGGCTACACCTTC. It codes for CASSQELGFMAIHGYTF. This rearrangement joins TRBV4-2 to TRBJ1-2; D is unclear. Per the germline V gene, CDR1 is LGHNA and CDR2 is YNFKEQ. V lost 0 bases to trimming and J lost 6 bases, with 20 bases between them. This CDR3 has 17 amino acids.

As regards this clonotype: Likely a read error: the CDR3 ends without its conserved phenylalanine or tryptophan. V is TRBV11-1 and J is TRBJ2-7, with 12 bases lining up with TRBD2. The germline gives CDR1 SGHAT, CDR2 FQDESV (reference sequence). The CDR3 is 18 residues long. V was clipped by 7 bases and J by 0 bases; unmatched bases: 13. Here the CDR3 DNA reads TGTGCCAGCAACCCCGGGACTAGCGGGCCCCGTAGCTCCTACGAGCAGTACCTC. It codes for CASNPGTSGPRSSYEQYL.

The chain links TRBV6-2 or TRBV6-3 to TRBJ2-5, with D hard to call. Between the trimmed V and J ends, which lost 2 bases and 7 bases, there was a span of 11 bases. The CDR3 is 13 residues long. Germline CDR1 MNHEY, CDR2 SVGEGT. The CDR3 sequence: CASSYPLEATQYF. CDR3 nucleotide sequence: TGTGCCAGCAGTTACCCCCTAGAAGCGACCCAGTACTTC.

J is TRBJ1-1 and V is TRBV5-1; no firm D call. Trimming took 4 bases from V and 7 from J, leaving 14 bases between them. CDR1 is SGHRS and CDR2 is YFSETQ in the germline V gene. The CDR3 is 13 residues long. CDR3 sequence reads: CASSPWSTDEAFF. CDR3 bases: TGCGCCAGCAGCCCTTGGTCTACAGATGAAGCTTTCTTT.

As DNA, the CDR3 is TGCAGCGTTGGTTGGGCTTCCGGGGAGCTGTTTTTT. Amino acids: CSVGWASGELFF. V gene TRBV29-1 combines with J gene TRBJ2-2; D gene unclear. The ends were cut back, 4 bases at V and 6 bases at J, with 9 bases in the middle. The CDR3 runs to 12 residues. Per germline, CDR1 SQVTM and CDR2 ANQGSEA.

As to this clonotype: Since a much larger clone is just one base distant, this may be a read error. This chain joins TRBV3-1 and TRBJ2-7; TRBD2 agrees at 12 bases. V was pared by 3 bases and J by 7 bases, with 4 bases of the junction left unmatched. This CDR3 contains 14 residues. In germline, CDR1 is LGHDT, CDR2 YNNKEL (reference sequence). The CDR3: CASSQTSGSEEQYF. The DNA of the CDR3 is TGTGCCAGCAGCCAGACTAGCGGGAGCGAAGAGCAGTACTTC.

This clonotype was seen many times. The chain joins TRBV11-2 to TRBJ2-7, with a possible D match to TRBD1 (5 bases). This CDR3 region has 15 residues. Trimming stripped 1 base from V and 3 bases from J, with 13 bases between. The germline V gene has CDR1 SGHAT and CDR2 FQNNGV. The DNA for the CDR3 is TGTGCCAGCAGCTTAGTGGCAGGGCAAAACTACGAGCAGTACTTC. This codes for CASSLVAGQNYEQYF.

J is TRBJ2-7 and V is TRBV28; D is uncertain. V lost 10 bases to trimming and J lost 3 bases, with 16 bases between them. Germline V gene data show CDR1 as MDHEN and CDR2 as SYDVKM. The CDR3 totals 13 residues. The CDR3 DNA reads TGTGCCAACAGCTTGGCGGAAAACTACGAGCAGTACTTC. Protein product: CANSLAENYEQYF.

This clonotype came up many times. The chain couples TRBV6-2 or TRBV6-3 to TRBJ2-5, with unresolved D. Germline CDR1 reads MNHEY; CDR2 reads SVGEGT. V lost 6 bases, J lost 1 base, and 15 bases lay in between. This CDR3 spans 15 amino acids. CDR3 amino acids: CASSNYGPSQETQYF. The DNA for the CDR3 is TGTGCCAGCAGCAACTATGGCCCTTCCCAAGAGACCCAGTACTTC.